This T cell receptor (beta chain) was captured in a study of blood T cell repertoires in COVID-19. Study summary: The study drew acute and convalescent COVID-19 samples from the United States, Italy and Spain. From T cells, B-cell-depleted T cells, or PBMCs came the material, which was cDNA or gDNA.

Only in-frame clones appear in the TCRdb table, and some are missing; sequencing was by immunoSEQ multiplex PCR. The repertoire has about 270,000 clones, approximately 89% of them found once; the top ten carry around 2.8%. The length of the CDR3 is 15 residues. Germline V gene data show CDR1 as MGHRA and CDR2 as YSYEKL. The ends were cut back, 4 bases at V and 10 bases at J, with 22 bases in the middle. The sample was PBMCs or T cells enriched from blood (not recorded which). The TCR was taken from a middle-aged man who had been exposed to COVID-19. The chain uses TRBV4-1 and TRBJ1-2; possible D gene TRBD1, 6 bases. This CDR3 reads CASSLRSRGLTDYTF. CDR3 coding DNA: TGCGCCAGCAGCCTAAGATCGCGGGGGCTAACGGACTACACCTTC.